This T cell receptor (beta chain) was identified during a study of cytomegalovirus exposure and HLA in healthy donors. The PCR ran on 60 Vbeta and 13 Jbeta primers. Sequenced by immunoSEQ multiplex PCR; TCRdb stores in-frame clones only, minus some. The sample has approximately 180,000 clones; approximately 82% are singletons. Details on this clone: Its antigen is undetermined.

Study findings and constraints: With high specificity and sensitivity, the classifier reportedly diagnosed cytomegalovirus status. Sequencing artifact likely explains a cluster of highly shared sequence variants.

The receptor comes from a woman in her thirties in good health and CMV-seronegative. The sequenced sample consisted of PBMCs.

The CDR3 DNA follows: TGTGCCAGCAGCTGGGACAGGAACACCGGGGAGCTGTTTTTT. Amino acids: CASSWDRNTGELFF. The V gene is TRBV5-8, the J gene TRBJ2-2; 7 bases align to TRBD1. J lost 1 base, V lost 3 bases, and 0 bases had no gene match. Germline V gives CDR1 SGHTS, CDR2 YDEGEE. This CDR3 is 14 amino acids long.